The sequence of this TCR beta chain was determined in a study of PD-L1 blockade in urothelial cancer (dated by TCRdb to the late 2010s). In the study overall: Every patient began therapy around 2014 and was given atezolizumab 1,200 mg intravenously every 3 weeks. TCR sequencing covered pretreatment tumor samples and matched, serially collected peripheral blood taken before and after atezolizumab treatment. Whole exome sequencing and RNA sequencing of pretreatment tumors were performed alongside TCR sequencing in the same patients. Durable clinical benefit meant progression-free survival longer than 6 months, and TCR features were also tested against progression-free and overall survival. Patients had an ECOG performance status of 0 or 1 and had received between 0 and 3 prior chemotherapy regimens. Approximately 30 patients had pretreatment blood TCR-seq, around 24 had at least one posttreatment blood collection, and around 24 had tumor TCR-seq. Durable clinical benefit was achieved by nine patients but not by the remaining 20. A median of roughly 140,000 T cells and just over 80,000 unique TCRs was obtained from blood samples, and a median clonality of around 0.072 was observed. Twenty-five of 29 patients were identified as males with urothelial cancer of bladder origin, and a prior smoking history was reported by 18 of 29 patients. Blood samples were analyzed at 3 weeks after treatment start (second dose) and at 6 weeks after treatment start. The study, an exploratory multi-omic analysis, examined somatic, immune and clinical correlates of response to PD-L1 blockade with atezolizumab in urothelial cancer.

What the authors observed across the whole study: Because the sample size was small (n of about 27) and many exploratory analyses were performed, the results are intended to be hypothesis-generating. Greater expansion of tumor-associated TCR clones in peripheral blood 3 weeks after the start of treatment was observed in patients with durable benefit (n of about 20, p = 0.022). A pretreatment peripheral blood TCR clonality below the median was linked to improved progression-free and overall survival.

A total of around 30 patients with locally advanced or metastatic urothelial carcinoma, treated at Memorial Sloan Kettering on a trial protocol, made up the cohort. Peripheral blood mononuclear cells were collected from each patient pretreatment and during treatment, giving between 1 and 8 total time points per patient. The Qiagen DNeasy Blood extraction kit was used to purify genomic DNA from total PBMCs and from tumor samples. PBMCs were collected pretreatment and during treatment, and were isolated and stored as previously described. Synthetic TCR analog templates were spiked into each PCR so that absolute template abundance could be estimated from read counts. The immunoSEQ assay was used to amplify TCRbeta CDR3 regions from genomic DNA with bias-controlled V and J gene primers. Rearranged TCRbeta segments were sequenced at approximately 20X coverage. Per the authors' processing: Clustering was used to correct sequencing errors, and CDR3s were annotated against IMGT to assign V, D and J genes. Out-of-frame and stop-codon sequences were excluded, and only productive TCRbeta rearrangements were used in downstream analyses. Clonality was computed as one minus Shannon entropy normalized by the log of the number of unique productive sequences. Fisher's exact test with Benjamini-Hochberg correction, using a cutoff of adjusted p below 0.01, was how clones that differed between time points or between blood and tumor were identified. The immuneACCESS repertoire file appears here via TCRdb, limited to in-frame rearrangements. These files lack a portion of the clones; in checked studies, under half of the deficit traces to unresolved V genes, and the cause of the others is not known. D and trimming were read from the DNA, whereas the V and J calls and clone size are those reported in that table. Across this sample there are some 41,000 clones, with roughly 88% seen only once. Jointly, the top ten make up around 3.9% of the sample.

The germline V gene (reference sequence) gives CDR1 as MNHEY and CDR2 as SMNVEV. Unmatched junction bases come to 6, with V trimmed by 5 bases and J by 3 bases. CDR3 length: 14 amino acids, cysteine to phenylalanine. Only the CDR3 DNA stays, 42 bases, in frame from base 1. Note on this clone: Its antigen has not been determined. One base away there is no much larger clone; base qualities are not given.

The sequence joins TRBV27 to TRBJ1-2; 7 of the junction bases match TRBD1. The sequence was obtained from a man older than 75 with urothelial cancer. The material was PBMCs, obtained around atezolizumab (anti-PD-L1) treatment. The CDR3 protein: CASSPRTGDYGYTF. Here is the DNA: TGTGCCAGCAGTCCCCGGACAGGCGACTATGGCTACACCTTC.